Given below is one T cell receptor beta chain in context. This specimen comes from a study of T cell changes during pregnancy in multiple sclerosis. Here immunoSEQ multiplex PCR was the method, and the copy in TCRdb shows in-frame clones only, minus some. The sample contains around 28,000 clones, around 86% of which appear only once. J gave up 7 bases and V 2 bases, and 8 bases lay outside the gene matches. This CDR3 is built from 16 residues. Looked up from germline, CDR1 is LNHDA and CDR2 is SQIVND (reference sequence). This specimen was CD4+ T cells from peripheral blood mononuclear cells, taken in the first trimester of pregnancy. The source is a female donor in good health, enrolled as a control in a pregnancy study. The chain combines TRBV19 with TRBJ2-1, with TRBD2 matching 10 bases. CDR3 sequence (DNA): TGTGCCAGTAGTATACTAGGACTAGCGGCCATTAATGAGCAGTTCTTC. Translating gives CASSILGLAAINEQFF.